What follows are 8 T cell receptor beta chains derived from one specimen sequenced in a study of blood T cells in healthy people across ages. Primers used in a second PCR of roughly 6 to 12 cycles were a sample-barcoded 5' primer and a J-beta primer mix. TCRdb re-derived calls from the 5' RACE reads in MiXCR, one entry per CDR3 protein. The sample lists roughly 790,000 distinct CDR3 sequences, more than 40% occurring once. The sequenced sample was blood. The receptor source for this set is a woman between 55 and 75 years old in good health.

The CDR3 DNA reads as TGTGCCAGCAGGAGCGGGGGGGTTGCGAAGGAGCAGTACTTC. The encoded protein is CASRSGGVAKEQYF. The chain couples TRBV12-3 or TRBV12-4 to TRBJ2-5; 10 nucleotides line up with TRBD2. The CDR3 covers 14 residues. V lost 6 bases to trimming and J lost 11 bases; unmatched junction nucleotides: 12.

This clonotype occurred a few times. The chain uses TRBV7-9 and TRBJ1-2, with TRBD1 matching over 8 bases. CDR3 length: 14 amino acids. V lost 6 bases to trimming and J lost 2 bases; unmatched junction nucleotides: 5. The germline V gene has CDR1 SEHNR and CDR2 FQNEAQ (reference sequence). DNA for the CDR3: TGTGCCAGCAGTGGGACAGGCCTAAACTATGGCTACACCTTC. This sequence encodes CASSGTGLNYGYTF.

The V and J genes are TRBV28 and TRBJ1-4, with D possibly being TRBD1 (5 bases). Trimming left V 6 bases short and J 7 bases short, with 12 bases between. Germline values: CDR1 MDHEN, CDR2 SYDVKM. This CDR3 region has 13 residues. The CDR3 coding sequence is TGTGCCAGCAGGTCGGCAGGGAGTGAAAAACTGTTTTTT. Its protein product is CASRSAGSEKLFF.

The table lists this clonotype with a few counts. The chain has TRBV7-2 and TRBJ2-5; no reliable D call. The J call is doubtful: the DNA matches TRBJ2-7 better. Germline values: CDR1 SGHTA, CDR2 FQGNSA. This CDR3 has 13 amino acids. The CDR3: CASSVVERLEQYF. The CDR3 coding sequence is TGTGCCAGCAGCGTAGTCGAGCGTCTCGAGCAGTACTTC.

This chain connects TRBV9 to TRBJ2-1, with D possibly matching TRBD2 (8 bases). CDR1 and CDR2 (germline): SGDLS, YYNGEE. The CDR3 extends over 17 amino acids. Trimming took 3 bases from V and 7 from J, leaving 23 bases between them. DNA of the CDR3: TGTGCCAGCAGCGGGGGACAGAAGAGCGGGAGTTCTAATGAGCAGTTCTTC. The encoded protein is CASSGGQKSGSSNEQFF.

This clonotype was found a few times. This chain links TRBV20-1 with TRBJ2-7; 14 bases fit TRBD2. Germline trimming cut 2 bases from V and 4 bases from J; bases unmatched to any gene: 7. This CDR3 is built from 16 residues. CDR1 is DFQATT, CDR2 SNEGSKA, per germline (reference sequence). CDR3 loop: CSARRLGLAGDYEQYF. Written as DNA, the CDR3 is TGCAGTGCTAGAAGATTGGGACTAGCGGGAGATTACGAGCAGTACTTC.

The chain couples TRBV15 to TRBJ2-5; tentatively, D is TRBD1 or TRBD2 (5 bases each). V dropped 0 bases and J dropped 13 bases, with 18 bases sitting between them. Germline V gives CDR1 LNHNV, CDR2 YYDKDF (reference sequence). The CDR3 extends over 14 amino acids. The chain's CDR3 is CATSRDRGVGERYF. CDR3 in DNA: TGTGCCACCAGCAGAGATCGGGGCGTGGGGGAGCGGTACTTC.

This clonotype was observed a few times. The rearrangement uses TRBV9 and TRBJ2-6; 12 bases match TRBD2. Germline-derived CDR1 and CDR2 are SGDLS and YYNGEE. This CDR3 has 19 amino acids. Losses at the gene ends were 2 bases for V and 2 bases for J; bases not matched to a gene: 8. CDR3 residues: CASSVGTSGLPAGANVLTF. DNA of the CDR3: TGTGCCAGCAGCGTGGGGACTAGCGGGCTTCCGGCTGGGGCCAACGTCCTGACTTTC.